The T cell receptor (beta chain) under discussion was sequenced for a study of vaccination and CD4 T cells after COVID-19. Looking at the study overall: Convalescent donors: six male, four female; seven Caucasian, two Asian, one multiracial, two Hispanic. Each post-COVID sample was drawn after diagnosis, and the median interval was approximately 100 days (range 35 to 161).

Deletions cut 4 bases from V and 2 bases from J, with 11 bases between. The CDR3 covers 14 residues. The germline V gene encodes CDR1 MNHEY and CDR2 SVGAGI. As for this clonotype: The target antigen is unknown.

Treatment reported: approximately nine-day PBMC culture with coronavirus spike peptide pools or control peptides (ViraFEST assay). Antigen-specific T cell expansion with peptide pools preceded TCR sequencing in the ViraFEST approach. Sequencing of the DNA from cultured CD4+ T cells was carried out with the Oncomine TCR Beta short-read assay. From the PCR reads, TCRdb called clonotypes with MiXCR, one entry per CDR3 protein. Of 15,000 to 25,000 distinct CDR3 sequences detected, less than 55% appear once; the ten largest clones hold approximately 10%. The receptor was derived from a human donor who had recovered from COVID-19. The material sequenced was CD4+ T cells from blood, cultured in vitro. This sequence joins TRBV6-5 and TRBJ1-2, with D possibly being TRBD1 (5 bases). This chain's CDR3 is CASSSQDKNYGYTF. Here the CDR3 DNA reads TGTGCCAGCAGTTCCCAGGACAAAAACTATGGCTACACCTTC.